This T cell receptor beta chain was identified in a study of blood T cell repertoires in COVID-19. The CDR3 consists of 15 residues. CDR1 is MDHEN, CDR2 SYDVKM, per germline. V lost 6 bases to trimming and J lost 3 bases; unmatched junction nucleotides: 9. Per the study methods: Scientists estimated how many nucleated cells there were by amplifying reference gene primers. Assay: immunoSEQ multiplex PCR; the TCRdb copy retains only in-frame clones and omits some. V, J and clone size derive from that table, while D and trimming were established from the DNA sequence. Altogether around 250,000 clones are present, around 93% being singletons, with the ten largest covering 2.8%.

This clonotype was sampled from a man aged 40-49 years who had been exposed to COVID-19. The sample consisted of PBMCs or T cells enriched from blood (not recorded which). The genes are TRBV28 and TRBJ2-7; TRBD2 matches at 9 bases. The CDR3 reads CASRLRLAEVYEQYF. CDR3 nucleotides: TGTGCCAGCAGACTAAGACTAGCGGAAGTCTACGAGCAGTACTTC.